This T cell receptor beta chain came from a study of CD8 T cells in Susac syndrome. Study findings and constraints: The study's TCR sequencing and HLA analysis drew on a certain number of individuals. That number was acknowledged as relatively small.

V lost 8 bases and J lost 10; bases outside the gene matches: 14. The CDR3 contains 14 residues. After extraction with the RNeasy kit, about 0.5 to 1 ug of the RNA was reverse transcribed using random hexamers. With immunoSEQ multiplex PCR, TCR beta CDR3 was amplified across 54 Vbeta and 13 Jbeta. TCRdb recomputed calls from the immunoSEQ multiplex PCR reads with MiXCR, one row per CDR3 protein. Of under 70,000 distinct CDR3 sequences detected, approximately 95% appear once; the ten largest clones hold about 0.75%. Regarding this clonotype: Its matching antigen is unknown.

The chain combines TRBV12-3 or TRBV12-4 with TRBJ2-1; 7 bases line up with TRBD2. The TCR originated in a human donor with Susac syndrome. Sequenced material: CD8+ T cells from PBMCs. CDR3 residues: CASLSLADRREQFF. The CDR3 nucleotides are TGTGCCAGCCTTTCCCTAGCGGATCGAAGAGAGCAGTTCTTC.